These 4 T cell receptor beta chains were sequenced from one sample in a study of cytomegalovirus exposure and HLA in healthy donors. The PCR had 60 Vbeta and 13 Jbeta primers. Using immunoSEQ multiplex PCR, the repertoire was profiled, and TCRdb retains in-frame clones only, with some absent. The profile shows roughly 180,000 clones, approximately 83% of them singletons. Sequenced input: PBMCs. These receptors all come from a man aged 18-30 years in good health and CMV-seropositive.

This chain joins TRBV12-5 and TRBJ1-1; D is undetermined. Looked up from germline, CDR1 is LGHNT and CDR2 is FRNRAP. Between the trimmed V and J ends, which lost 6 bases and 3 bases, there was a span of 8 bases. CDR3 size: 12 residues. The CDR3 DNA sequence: TGTGCTAGTGGATCCCAGTACACTGAAGCTTTCTTT. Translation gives CASGSQYTEAFF.

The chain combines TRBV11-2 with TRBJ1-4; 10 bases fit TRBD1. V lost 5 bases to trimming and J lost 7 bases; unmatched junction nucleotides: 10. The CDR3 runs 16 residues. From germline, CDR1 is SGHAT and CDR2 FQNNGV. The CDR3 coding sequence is TGTGCCAGCAGCCGTAGACAGGGGGCAATCTCTGAAAAACTGTTTTTT. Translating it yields CASSRRQGAISEKLFF.

CDR3 protein: CASSHLTGGIEKLFF. The CDR3 DNA sequence: TGTGCCAGCAGCCATCTGACAGGGGGGATTGAAAAACTGTTTTTT. The V call is TRBV14, the J call TRBJ1-4; 9 bases agree with TRBD1. CDR1 SGHDN and CDR2 FVKESK come from the germline V gene. With 3 bases clipped from V and 7 bases from J, the junction kept 6 bases outside the gene matches. CDR3 length: 15 amino acids.

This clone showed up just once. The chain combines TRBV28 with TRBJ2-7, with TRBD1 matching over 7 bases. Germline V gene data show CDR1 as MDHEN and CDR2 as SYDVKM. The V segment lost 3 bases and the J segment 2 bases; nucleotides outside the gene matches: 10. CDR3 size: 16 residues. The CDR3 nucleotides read TGTGCCAGCAGTTTCTCCCCCAGCGACAGGGCCTACGAGCAGTACTTC. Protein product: CASSFSPSDRAYEQYF.